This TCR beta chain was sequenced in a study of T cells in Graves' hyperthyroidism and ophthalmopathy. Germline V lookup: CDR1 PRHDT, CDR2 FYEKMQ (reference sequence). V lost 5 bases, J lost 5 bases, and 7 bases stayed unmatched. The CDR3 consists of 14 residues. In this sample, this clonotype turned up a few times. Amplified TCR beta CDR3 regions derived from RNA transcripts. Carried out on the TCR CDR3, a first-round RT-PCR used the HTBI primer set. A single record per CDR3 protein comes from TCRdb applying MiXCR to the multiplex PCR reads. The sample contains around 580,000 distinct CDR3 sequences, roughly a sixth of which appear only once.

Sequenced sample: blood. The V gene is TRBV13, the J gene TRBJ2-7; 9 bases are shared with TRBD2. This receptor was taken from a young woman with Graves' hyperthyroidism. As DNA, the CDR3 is TGTGCCAGCAGCCGTAGCGGGAGCAGGAACGAGCAGTACTTC. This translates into CASSRSGSRNEQYF.